The 25 T cell receptor beta chains below were found in one sample sequenced in a study of OX40 agonist ivuxolimab in advanced cancers. Only in-frame clones appear in the TCRdb table, and some are missing; sequencing was by immunoSEQ multiplex PCR. The sample lists more than 20,000 clones, roughly nine tenths occurring once. Here the sequenced sample was CD4+ or CD8+ T cells sorted from blood, taken in a trial of the OX40 agonist ivuxolimab. These receptors originate from an adult with an advanced solid tumor such as melanoma, head and neck, liver or kidney cancer.

The J gene is TRBJ2-7, the V gene TRBV6-5, with D tentatively TRBD2 (6 bases). Germline assignment: CDR1 MNHEY and CDR2 SVGAGI. V was trimmed by 2 bases and J by 3 bases, leaving 14 bases between them. The CDR3 is made up of 15 amino acids. The CDR3 loop reads CASSYGIGGLYEQYF. The CDR3 DNA is TGTGCCAGCAGTTACGGTATCGGGGGACTCTACGAGCAGTACTTC.

The chain is built from TRBV11-2 and TRBJ2-1; 7 positions agree with TRBD2. Germline CDR1 SGHAT, CDR2 FQNNGV. V was clipped by 0 bases and J by 8 bases; unmatched bases: 7. The CDR3 runs 15 residues. The CDR3 coding sequence is TGTGCCAGCAGCTTAGATCGTGGGAGGGACGATGAGCAGTTCTTC. As protein: CASSLDRGRDDEQFF.

This chain uses TRBV18 with TRBJ2-7; tentatively, D is TRBD1 or TRBD2 (5 bases each). The CDR3 runs to 16 residues. V was clipped by 2 bases and J by 0 bases, with 14 bases between them. The germline gives CDR1 KGHSH, CDR2 LQKENI. The CDR3 loop reads CASSPFGPGTSYEQYF. In nucleotides, the CDR3 is TGTGCCAGCTCACCATTTGGGCCGGGGACCTCCTACGAGCAGTACTTC. Together with reference TRBV18 and TRBJ2-7, the CDR3 gives the full variable domain: NAGVMQNPRHLVRRRGQEARLRCSPMKGHSHVYWYRQLPEEGLKFMVYLQKENIIDESGMPKERFSAEFPKEGPSILRIQQVVRGDSAAYFCASSPFGPGTSYEQYFGPGTRLTVT.

The chain links TRBV6-1 to TRBJ1-2; 7 bases agree with TRBD1. V lost 1 base to trimming and J lost 2 bases; unmatched junction nucleotides: 13. The CDR3 extends over 18 amino acids. CDR1 and CDR2 (germline): MNHNS, SASEGT. This CDR3 reads CASSEGWWDSVQNYGYTF. The CDR3 DNA is TGTGCCAGCAGTGAAGGGTGGTGGGACAGCGTTCAGAACTATGGCTACACCTTC.

This sequence joins TRBV4-1 and TRBJ2-7; 8 nucleotides align to TRBD1. J lost 3 bases, V lost 2 bases, and 9 bases had no gene match. CDR1 MGHRA and CDR2 YSYEKL come from the germline V gene. CDR3 length: 16 amino acids. The CDR3 DNA follows: TGCGCCAGCAGCCAACACCCGACAGGGGCCAACTACGAGCAGTACTTC. This gives the protein CASSQHPTGANYEQYF.

V and J are TRBV21-1 and TRBJ1-4; the table's D call TRBD1 went unverified against the DNA. TRBV21-1 constitutes a pseudogene. The CDR3 loop spans 14 amino acids. The CDR3 protein is CASSPQGTPGQLFF. The CDR3 DNA is TGTGCCAGCAGTCCCCAGGGTACCCCCGGGCAACTGTTTTTT.

The chain employs TRBV5-8 and TRBJ2-1; no clear D gene. Between the trimmed V and J ends, which lost 7 bases and 0 bases, there was a span of 2 bases. This CDR3 is built from 11 residues. Germline lookup yields CDR1 SGHTS and CDR2 YDEGEE. CDR3 residues: CASASYNEQFF. The CDR3 bases are TGTGCCAGCGCCTCCTACAATGAGCAGTTCTTC.

In this sample, this clone turned up once. The chain uses TRBV5-8 and TRBJ2-7, with a weak D call TRBD2 (5 bases). This CDR3 has 15 amino acids. Germline V lookup: CDR1 SGHTS, CDR2 YDEGEE. The germline V and J ends were trimmed by 3 bases and 4 bases, with 17 bases remaining between them. DNA for the CDR3: TGTGCCAGCAGCTACCGGACTTCGAGAGCTTACGAGCAGTACTTC. Translating it yields CASSYRTSRAYEQYF.

The J gene is TRBJ1-2, the V gene TRBV4-3; D possibly corresponds to TRBD1 (6 bases). The germline V gene has CDR1 LGHNA and CDR2 YSLEER. The CDR3 spans 15 residues. The ends were cut back, 1 base at V and 5 bases at J, with 14 bases in the middle. The CDR3 region is CASSQGVGGRYGYTF. CDR3 DNA: TGCGCCAGCAGCCAAGGTGTAGGGGGGAGATATGGCTACACCTTC.

The V and J genes are TRBV9 and TRBJ2-5; perhaps TRBD1 as D (6 bases). V lost 4 bases and J 1 base, leaving 11 bases between the germline ends. The CDR3 covers 14 residues. CDR1 SGDLS and CDR2 YYNGEE come from the germline V gene. The CDR3 reads CASSPEDSQETQYF. In nucleotides, the CDR3 is TGTGCCAGCAGCCCAGAGGACAGCCAAGAGACCCAGTACTTC.

The chain carries TRBV7-9 and TRBJ1-2; D gene ambiguous. The CDR3 length is 12 residues. Germline V gene sequence: CDR1 SEHNR, CDR2 FQNEAQ (reference sequence). The germline V and J ends were trimmed by 5 bases and 7 bases, with 11 bases remaining between them. The CDR3 spells CASSPPVGGYTF. DNA of the CDR3: TGTGCCAGCAGCCCGCCGGTGGGTGGCTACACCTTC.

This clone was seen a single time. V is TRBV23-1 and J is TRBJ1-5, with D perhaps matching TRBD1 (6 bases). TRBV23-1 is annotated as an ORF whose role is uncertain. The CDR3 spans 15 residues. The V gene lost 2 bases and the J gene lost 2 bases, with 10 bases spanning the gap. The CDR3 is CASSQRGLGNQPQHF. The CDR3 DNA follows: TGCGCCAGCAGTCAAAGGGGGTTAGGCAATCAGCCCCAGCATTTT.

The V gene is TRBV4-1, the J gene TRBJ2-7; D is undetermined. CDR3 size: 14 residues. With 3 bases removed from V and 5 bases from J, the gap between germline ends came to 14 bases. Germline V gives CDR1 MGHRA, CDR2 YSYEKL. The DNA for the CDR3 is TGCGCCAGCAGCCATGGGTACCCGGCCCACGAGCAGTACTTC. As protein: CASSHGYPAHEQYF.

The rearrangement joins TRBV4-1 to TRBJ2-7, with 7 bases matching TRBD1. In germline, CDR1 is MGHRA, CDR2 YSYEKL. After removal of 2 bases from V and 6 bases from J, the junction contained 1 base not matched to a gene. The CDR3 sequence is 12 residues long. The CDR3, as DNA: TGCGCCAGCAGCCAAACAGGGGCCGAGCAGTACTTC. This translates into CASSQTGAEQYF.

The chain combines TRBV11-2 with TRBJ2-7; D uncertain. The CDR3 sequence is 12 residues long. V lost 2 bases and J 6 bases, leaving 8 bases between the germline ends. Germline lookup yields CDR1 SGHAT and CDR2 FQNNGV. DNA for the CDR3: TGTGCCAGCAGCTTATCTGGGCGCGAGCAGTACTTC. This translates into CASSLSGREQYF.

The chain couples TRBV29-1 to TRBJ2-3; D remains ambiguous. Germline V gene data show CDR1 as SQVTM and CDR2 as ANQGSEA. Trimming cost V 7 bases and J 2 bases, with 13 bases left between them. The CDR3 is 13 amino acids. CDR3 nucleotide sequence: TGCAGCGGAACGGAGCTTAACACAGATACGCAGTATTTT. Residues: CSGTELNTDTQYF.

V and J are TRBV5-6 and TRBJ2-3; 8 nucleotides agree with TRBD2. Germline V gives CDR1 SGHDT, CDR2 YYEEEE. Trimming cost V 4 bases and J 2 bases; bases outside gene matches: 12. The CDR3 is 17 amino acids. CDR3 nucleotide sequence: TGTGCCAGCAGCCGAATCGAGCGGGAGCTGGTCACAGATACGCAGTATTTT. Protein product: CASSRIERELVTDTQYF.

The chain uses TRBV13 and TRBJ1-1, with 7 bases fitting TRBD1. Losses at the gene ends were 1 base for V and 10 bases for J; bases not matched to a gene: 9. Per the germline V gene, CDR1 is PRHDT and CDR2 is FYEKMQ (reference sequence). The CDR3 has 14 amino acids. CDR3 region: CASSLEEGGYRAFF. DNA for the CDR3: TGTGCCAGCAGCTTAGAGGAAGGGGGCTACAGAGCTTTCTTT.

The chain carries TRBV6-6 and TRBJ1-2; TRBD1 is a possible D gene (5 bases). The germline V gene encodes CDR1 MNHNY and CDR2 SVGAGI (reference sequence). The CDR3 has 14 residues. V lost 0 bases, J lost 2 bases, and 7 bases lay in between. CDR3 DNA: TGTGCCAGCAGTTACTCCGAGGGGAACTATGGCTACACCTTC. Protein sequence: CASSYSEGNYGYTF.

The J gene is TRBJ1-5, the V gene TRBV4-1; weak D call: TRBD1 (6 bases). V was pared by 4 bases and J by 5 bases, with 15 bases between. Germline V CDR1 and CDR2: MGHRA, YSYEKL. The CDR3 spans 15 residues. CDR3 residues: CASSPGLGGHQPQHF. In nucleotides, the CDR3 is TGCGCCAGCAGCCCAGGGCTCGGGGGGCATCAGCCCCAGCATTTT.

This clone was seen once. The chain links TRBV7-9 to TRBJ2-7; unclear D gene. With 5 bases removed from V and 3 bases from J, the gap between germline ends came to 14 bases. The CDR3 is 14 residues long. The germline CDR1 and CDR2 sequences are SEHNR and FQNEAQ (reference sequence). This CDR3 is CASSLTRGFYEQYF. CDR3 DNA: TGTGCCAGCAGCCTTACACGCGGTTTCTACGAGCAGTACTTC.

The CDR3 here is CALFMDRNTGELFF. The DNA of the CDR3 is TGTGCGCTATTTATGGACCGGAACACCGGGGAGCTGTTTTTT. V usage is TRBV7-7 and J usage is TRBJ2-2; the D is unclear. The germline gives CDR1 SSHAT, CDR2 FNYEAQ (reference sequence). The CDR3 has 14 residues.

The rearrangement links TRBV11-2 to TRBJ2-1; D is uncertain. The CDR3 runs to 12 residues. V was clipped by 6 bases and J by 9 bases, with 12 bases between them. Per the germline V gene, CDR1 is SGHAT and CDR2 is FQNNGV. CDR3 residues: CASSSIVSEQFF. DNA of the CDR3: TGTGCCAGCAGTTCCATAGTGAGTGAGCAGTTCTTC.

The CDR3 nucleotides read TGTGCCATCAGTGAGTCAGCGGGAAACTTCTATGGCTACACCTTC. It encodes CAISESAGNFYGYTF. The V call is TRBV10-3, the J call TRBJ1-2; no clear D. This CDR3 has 15 amino acids. Trimming took 0 bases from V and 4 from J, leaving 12 bases between them. Germline CDR1 and CDR2: ENHRY and SYGVKD.

This sequence joins TRBV27 and TRBJ2-3; tentatively, D is TRBD2 (5 bases). The germline V gene has CDR1 MNHEY and CDR2 SMNVEV (reference sequence). V was trimmed by 4 bases and J by 2 bases, leaving 13 bases between them. The CDR3 runs to 15 residues. The CDR3 reads CASSSWSGPTDTQYF. For the CDR3, the DNA is TGTGCCAGCAGTTCCTGGAGCGGACCCACAGATACGCAGTATTTT.